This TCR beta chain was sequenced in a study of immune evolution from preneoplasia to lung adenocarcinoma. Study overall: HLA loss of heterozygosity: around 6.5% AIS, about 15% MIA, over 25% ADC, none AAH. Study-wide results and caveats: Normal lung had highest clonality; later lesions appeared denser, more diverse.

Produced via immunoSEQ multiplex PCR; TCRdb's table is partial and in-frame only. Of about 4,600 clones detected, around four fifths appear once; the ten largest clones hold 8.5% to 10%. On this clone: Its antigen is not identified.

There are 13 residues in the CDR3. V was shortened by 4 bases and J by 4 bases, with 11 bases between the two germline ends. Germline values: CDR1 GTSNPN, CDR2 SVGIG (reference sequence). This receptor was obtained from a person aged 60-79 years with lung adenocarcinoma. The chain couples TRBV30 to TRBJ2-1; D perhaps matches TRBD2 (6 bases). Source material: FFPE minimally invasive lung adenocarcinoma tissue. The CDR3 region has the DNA TGTGCCTGGAACGCAGGGACTTACAATGAGCAGTTCTTC. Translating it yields CAWNAGTYNEQFF.